This T cell receptor (beta chain) is from a study of blood T cell repertoires in COVID-19. Study-wide background: Material from acute and convalescent COVID-19 was sourced from the United States, Italy and Spain. Sample material is recorded as cDNA or gDNA derived from T cells, B-cell-depleted T cells, or PBMCs.

V trimming: 11 bases; J trimming: 1 base; junction bases outside the gene matches: 3. CDR3 length equals 12 residues. Per germline, CDR1 ENHRY and CDR2 SYGVKD. Individuals aged about 18 to 90 years were recruited from roughly 23 US areas. Participants' own reports of clinical history determined their cohort assignment. Produced via immunoSEQ multiplex PCR; TCRdb's table is partial and in-frame only. This table has 200,000 or so clones, 70% to 90% appearing once. The source of this sequence is a middle-aged woman with acute COVID-19. The sequenced sample consisted of PBMCs or T cells enriched from blood (not recorded which). This sequence joins TRBV10-3 and TRBJ2-5, with TRBD2 matching 8 bases. The CDR3 nucleotides read TGTGCCGCCGGGAGGGTCCAAGAGACCCAGTACTTC. As protein: CAAGRVQETQYF.